The clone carrying this TCR beta chain has only one observation. Antigen: not known. These data belong to a study of cytomegalovirus exposure and HLA in healthy donors. Study-level background: Across a few hundred genotyped donors, approximately 80% landed in the Caucasian-associated ancestry cluster. Whole-study results and caveats: According to an earlier analysis, most TCR beta V segments yielded productive rearrangements about 87% or about 30% of the time.

V shed 3 bases, J shed 1 base, and the junction held 5 bases outside the gene matches. Germline V lookup: CDR1 LGHNA, CDR2 YSLEER. The CDR3 runs 17 residues. PCR was performed using 60 Vbeta and 13 Jbeta primers. Generated by immunoSEQ multiplex PCR, the TCRdb table keeps only in-frame clones and is missing some. This sample carries roughly 190,000 clones, over 75% of them seen once, and the ten largest clones take over 3.5%. This chain uses TRBV4-3 with TRBJ2-1; 11 nucleotides match TRBD2. The TCR originated in a man aged 45 to 65 in good health and CMV-seronegative. Sequenced input: PBMCs. The chain's CDR3 is CASSQILAGGSYNEQFF. DNA of the CDR3: TGCGCCAGCAGCCAGATCCTAGCGGGGGGATCCTACAATGAGCAGTTCTTC.